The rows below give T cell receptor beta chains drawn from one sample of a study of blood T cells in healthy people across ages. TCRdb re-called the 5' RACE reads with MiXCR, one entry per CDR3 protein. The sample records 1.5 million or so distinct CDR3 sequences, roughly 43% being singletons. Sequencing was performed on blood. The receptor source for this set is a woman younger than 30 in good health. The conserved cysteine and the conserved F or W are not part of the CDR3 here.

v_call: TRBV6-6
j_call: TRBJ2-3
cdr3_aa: ASSTAYRALGTDTQY

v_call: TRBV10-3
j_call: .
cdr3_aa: ATGGPPGEQY

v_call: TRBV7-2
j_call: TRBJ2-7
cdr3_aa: ASSLVGLTYEQY

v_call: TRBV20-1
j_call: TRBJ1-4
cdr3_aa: SARDPTGRGEKLF

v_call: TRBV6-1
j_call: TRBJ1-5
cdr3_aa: ASSVGGPQH

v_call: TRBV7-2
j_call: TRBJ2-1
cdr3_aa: ASSLVFGLAGRGAYNEQF

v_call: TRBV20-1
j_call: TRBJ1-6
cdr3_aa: SARDPTGKMLNSPLH

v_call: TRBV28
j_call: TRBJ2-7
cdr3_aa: ASSFRGTLSEQY

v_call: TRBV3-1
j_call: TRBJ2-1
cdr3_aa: ASSQDRGERSGEQF

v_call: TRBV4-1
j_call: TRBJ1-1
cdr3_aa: ASSQLKTEAF

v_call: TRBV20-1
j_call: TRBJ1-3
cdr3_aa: SARAGGTGNTIY

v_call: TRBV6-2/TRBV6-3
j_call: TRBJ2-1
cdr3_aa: ASSPEGGLAGNIGEQF

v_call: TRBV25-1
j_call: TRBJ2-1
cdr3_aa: ASSEKDGGSYNEQF

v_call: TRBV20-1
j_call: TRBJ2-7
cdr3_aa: SASISYEQY

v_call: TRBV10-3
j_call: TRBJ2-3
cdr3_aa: AIRAQDLTDTQY

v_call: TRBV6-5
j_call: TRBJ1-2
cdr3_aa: ASSLFSRSGGSSNYGYT

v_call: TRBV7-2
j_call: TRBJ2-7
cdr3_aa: ASSLALTPSSYEQY

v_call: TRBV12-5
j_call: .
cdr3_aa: ASGLGQGRETQY

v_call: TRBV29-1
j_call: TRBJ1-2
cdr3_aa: SVEEFGPGGYT

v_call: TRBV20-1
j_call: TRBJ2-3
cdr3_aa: SATLRHMSTDTQY

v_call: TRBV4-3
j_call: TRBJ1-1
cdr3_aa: ASSQDGTVNTEAF

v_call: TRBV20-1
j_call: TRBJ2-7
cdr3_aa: SATMDPYEQY

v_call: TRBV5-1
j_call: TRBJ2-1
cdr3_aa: ASRQAGGSYNEQF

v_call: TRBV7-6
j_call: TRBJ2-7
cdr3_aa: ASSLDSGASYEQY

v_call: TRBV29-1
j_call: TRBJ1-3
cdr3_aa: RVRGALGGNTIY

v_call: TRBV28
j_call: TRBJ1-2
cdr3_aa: ASGQPYFYGYT

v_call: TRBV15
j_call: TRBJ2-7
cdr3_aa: ATSSWEQGPYEQY

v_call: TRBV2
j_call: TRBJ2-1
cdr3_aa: AQRNEQF

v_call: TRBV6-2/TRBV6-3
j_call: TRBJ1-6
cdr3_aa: ASSPTGRPRDNSPLH

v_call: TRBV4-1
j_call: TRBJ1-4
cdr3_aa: ASSPRFGSNEKLF

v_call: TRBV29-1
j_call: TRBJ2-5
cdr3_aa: SVERQARNEQY

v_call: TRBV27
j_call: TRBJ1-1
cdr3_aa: ASSPRTVAMTEAF

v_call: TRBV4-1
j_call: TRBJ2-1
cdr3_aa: ASSVTLTNEQF

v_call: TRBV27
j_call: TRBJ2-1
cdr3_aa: ASRPQRDLEF

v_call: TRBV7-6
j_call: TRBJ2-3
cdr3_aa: ASSLSVPRSIGTDTQY

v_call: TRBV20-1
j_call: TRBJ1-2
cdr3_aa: SASSPQSPRYGYT